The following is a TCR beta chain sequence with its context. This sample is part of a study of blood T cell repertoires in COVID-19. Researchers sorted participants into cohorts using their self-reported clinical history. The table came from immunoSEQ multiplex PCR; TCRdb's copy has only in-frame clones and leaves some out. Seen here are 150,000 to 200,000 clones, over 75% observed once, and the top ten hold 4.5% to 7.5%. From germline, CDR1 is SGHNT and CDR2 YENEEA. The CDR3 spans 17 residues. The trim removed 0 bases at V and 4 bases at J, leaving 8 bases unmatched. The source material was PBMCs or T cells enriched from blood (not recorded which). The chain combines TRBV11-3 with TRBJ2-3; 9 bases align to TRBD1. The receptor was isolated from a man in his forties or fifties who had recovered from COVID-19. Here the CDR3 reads CASSLDFNRGLADTQYF. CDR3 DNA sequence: TGTGCCAGCAGCTTAGATTTCAACAGGGGGCTTGCAGATACGCAGTATTTT.